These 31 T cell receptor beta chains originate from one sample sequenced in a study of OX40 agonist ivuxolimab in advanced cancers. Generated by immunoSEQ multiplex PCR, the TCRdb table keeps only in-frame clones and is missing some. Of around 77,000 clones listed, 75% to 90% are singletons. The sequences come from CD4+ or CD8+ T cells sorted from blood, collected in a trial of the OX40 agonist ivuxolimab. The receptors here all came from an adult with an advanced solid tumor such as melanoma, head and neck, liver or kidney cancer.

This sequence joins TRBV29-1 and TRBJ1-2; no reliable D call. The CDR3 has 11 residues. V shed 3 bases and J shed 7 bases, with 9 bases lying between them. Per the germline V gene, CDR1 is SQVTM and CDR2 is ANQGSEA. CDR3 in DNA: TGCAGCGTTGACGGGGTGGGTGGCTACACCTTC. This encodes CSVDGVGGYTF.

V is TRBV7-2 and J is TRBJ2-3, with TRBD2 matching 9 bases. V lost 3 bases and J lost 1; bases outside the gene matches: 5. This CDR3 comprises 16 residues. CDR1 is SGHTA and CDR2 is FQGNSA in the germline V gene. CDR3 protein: CASSFQPSGGTDTQYF. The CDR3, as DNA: TGTGCCAGCAGCTTTCAGCCTAGCGGGGGCACAGATACGCAGTATTTT.

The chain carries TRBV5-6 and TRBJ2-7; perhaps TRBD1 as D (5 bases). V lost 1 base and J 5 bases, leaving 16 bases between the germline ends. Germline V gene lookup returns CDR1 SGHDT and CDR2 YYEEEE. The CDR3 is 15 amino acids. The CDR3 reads CASSLTAGLGDEQYF. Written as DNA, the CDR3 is TGTGCCAGCAGCTTGACAGCAGGGCTGGGTGACGAGCAGTACTTC.

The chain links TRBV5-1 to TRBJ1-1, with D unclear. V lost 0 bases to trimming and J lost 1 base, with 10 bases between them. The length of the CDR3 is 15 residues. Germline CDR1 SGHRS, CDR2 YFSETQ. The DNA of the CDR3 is TGCGCCAGCAGCTTGGGGGCAGCTTCGAACACTGAAGCTTTCTTT. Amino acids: CASSLGAASNTEAFF.

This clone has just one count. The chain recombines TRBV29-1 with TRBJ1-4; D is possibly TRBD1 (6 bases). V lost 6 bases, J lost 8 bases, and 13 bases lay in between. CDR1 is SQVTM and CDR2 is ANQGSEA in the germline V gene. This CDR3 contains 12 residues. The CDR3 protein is CSVQGLEEKLFF. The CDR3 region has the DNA TGCAGCGTACAGGGTTTGGAAGAAAAACTGTTTTTT.

The CDR3 nucleotides read TGTGCCAGCACCCTGGGGTATGGCTACACCTTC. Translated: CASTLGYGYTF. The rearrangement joins TRBV2 to TRBJ1-2, with D unclear. Trimming stripped 7 bases from V and 5 bases from J, with 8 bases between. The CDR3 has 11 amino acids. From germline, CDR1 is SNHLY and CDR2 FYNNEI. Based on the CDR3 plus reference TRBV2 and TRBJ1-2, the full variable domain is EPEVTQTPSHQVTQMGQEVILRCVPISNHLYFYWYRQILGQKVEFLVSFYNNEISEKSEIFDDQFSVERPDGSNFTLKIRSTKLEDSAMYFCASTLGYGYTFGSGTRLTVV.

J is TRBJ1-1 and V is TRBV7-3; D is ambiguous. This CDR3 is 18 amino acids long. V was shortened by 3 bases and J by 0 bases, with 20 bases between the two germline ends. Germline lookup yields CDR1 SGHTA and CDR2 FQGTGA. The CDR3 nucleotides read TGTGCCAGCAGCTTCGGGCCGGAGGGAGCTGGCATGAACACTGAAGCTTTCTTT. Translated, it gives CASSFGPEGAGMNTEAFF.

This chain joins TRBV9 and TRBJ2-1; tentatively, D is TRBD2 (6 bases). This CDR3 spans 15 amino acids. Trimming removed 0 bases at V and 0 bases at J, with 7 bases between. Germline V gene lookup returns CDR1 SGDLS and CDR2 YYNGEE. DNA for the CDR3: TGTGCCAGCAGCGTAGAGACTAGCTCCTACAATGAGCAGTTCTTC. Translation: CASSVETSSYNEQFF.

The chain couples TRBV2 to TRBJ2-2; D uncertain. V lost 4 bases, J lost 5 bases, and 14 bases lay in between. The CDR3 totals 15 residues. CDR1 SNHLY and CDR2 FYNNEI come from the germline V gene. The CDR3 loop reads CASSVASVRTGELFF. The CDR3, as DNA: TGTGCCAGCAGTGTCGCCTCAGTTAGGACCGGGGAGCTGTTTTTT.

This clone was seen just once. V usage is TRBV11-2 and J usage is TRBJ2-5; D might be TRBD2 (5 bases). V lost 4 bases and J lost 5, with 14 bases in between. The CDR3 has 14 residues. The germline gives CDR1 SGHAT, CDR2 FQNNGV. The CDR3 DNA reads TGTGCCAGCAGCTGGACTCCCACGGGGGAGACCCAGTACTTC. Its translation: CASSWTPTGETQYF.

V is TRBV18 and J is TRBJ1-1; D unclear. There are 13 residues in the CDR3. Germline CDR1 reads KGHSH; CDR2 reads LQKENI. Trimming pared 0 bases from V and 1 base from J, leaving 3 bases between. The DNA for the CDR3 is TGTGCCAGCTCACCACCACAGAACACTGAAGCTTTCTTT. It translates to CASSPPQNTEAFF.

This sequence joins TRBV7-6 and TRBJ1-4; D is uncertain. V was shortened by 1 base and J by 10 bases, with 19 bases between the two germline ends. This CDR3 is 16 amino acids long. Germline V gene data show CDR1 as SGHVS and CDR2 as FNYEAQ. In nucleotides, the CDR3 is TGTGCCAGCAGCTTAGAAGGCGGCCTAATGAACGGAAAACTGTTTTTT. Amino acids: CASSLEGGLMNGKLFF. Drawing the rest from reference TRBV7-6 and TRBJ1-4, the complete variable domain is GAGVSQSPRYKVTKRGQDVALRCDPISGHVSLYWYRQALGQGPEFLTYFNYEAQQDKSGLPNDRFSAERPEGSISTLTIQRTEQRDSAMYRCASSLEGGLMNGKLFFGSGTQLSVL.

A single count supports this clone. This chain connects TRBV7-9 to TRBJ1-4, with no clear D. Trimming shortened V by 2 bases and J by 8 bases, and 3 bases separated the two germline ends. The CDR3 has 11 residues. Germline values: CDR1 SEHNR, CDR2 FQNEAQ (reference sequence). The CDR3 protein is CASSLFEKLFF. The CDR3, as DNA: TGTGCCAGCAGCTTATTCGAAAAACTGTTTTTT.

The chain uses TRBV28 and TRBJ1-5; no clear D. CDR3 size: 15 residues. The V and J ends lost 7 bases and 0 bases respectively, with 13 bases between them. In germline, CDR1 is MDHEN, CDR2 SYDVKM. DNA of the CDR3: TGTGCCAGCACCTCGGTCGGGTATAGCAATCAGCCCCAGCATTTT. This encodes CASTSVGYSNQPQHF.

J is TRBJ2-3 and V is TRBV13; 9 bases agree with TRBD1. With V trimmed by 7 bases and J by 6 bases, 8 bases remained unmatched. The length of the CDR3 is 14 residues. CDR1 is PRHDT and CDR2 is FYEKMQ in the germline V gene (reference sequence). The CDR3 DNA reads TGTGCCAGCACCATACAGGGGGCTGGGGATACGCAGTATTTT. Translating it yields CASTIQGAGDTQYF.

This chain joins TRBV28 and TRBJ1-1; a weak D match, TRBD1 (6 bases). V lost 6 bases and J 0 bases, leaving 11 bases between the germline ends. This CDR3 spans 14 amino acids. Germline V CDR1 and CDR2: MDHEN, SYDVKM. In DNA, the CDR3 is TGTGCCAGCAGCCCCGACAGGATGAACACTGAAGCTTTCTTT. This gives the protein CASSPDRMNTEAFF.

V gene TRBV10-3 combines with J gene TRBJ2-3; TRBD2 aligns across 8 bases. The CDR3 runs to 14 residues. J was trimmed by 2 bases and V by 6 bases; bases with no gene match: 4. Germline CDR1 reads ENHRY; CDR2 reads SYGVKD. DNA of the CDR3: TGTGCCATCAGACTAGCGGACAACACAGATACGCAGTATTTT. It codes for CAIRLADNTDTQYF.

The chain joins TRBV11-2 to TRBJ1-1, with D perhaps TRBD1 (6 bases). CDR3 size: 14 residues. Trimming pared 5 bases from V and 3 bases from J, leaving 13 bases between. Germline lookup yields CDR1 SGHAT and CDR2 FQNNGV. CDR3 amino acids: CASSRTVGDTEAFF. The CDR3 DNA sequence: TGTGCCAGCAGCCGGACAGTTGGGGACACTGAAGCTTTCTTT. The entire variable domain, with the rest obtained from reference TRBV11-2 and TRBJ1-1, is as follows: EAGVAQSPRYKIIEKRQSVAFWCNPISGHATLYWYQQILGQGPKLLIQFQNNGVVDDSQLPKDRFSAERLKGVDSTLKIQPAKLEDSAVYLCASSRTVGDTEAFFGQGTRLTVV.

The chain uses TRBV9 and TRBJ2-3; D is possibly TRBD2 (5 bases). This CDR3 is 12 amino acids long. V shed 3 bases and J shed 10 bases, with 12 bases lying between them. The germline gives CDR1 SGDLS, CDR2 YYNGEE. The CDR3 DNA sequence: TGTGCCAGCAGCGCTACTAGTTCCGCGCAGTATTTT. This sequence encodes CASSATSSAQYF.

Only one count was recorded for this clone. The CDR3 region is CASSPPGGSPYNEQFF. CDR3 DNA sequence: TGTGCCAGCAGTCCGCCGGGGGGCTCACCTTACAATGAGCAGTTCTTC. The rearrangement links TRBV28 to TRBJ2-1; D perhaps matches TRBD2 (7 bases). Trimming pared 5 bases from V and 4 bases from J, leaving 18 bases between. The CDR3 length is 16 residues. Looked up from germline, CDR1 is MDHEN and CDR2 is SYDVKM.

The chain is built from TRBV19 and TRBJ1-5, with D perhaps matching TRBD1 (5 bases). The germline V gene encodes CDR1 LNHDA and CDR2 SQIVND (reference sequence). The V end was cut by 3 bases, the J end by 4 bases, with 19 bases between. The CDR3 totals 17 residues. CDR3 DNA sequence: TGTGCCAGTAGTATCTCGAGGGACGGAATCCGGAATCAGCCCCAGCATTTT. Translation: CASSISRDGIRNQPQHF.

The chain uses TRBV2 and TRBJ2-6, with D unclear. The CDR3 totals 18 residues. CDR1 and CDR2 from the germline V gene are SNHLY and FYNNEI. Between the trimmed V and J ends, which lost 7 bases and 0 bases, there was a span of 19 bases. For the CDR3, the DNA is TGTGCCAGCACCAGTTATACGTTATGGGTCTCTGGGGCCAACGTCCTGACTTTC. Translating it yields CASTSYTLWVSGANVLTF.

In nucleotides, the CDR3 is TGTGCCAGCAGCTCGTTAGGGGGCTATACTGGAAACACCATATATTTT. Amino acids: CASSSLGGYTGNTIYF. The chain joins TRBV5-5 to TRBJ1-3, with TRBD1 matching over 7 bases. With 3 bases clipped from V and 2 bases from J, the junction kept 8 bases outside the gene matches. CDR1 and CDR2 (germline): SGHKS, YYEKEE (reference sequence). This CDR3 has 16 residues.

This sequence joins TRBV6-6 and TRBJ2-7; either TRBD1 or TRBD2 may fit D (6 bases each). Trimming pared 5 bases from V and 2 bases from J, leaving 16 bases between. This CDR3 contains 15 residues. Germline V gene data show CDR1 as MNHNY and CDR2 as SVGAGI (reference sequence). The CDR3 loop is CASSRGQEGTYEQYF. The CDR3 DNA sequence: TGTGCCAGCAGTCGGGGGCAGGAGGGGACCTACGAGCAGTACTTC.

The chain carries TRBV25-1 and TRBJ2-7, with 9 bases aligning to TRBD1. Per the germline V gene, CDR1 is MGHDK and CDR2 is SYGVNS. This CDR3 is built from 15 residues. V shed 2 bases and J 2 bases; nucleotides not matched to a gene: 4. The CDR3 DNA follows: TGTGCCAGCAGTGAACCCGGGACAGGGACCTACGAGCAGTACTTC. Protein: CASSEPGTGTYEQYF.

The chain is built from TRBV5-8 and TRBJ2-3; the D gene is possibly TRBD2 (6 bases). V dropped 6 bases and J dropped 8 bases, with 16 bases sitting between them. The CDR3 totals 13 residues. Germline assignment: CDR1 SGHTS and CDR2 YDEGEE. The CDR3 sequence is CASTYAPGGTQYF. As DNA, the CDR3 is TGTGCCAGCACCTACGCCCCCGGGGGTACGCAGTATTTT. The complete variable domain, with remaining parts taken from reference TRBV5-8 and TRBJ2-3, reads EAGVTQSPTHLIKTRGQQATLRCSPISGHTSVYWYQQALGLGLQFLLWYDEGEERNRGNFPPRFSGRQFPNYSSELNVNALELEDSALYLCASTYAPGGTQYFGPGTRLTVL.

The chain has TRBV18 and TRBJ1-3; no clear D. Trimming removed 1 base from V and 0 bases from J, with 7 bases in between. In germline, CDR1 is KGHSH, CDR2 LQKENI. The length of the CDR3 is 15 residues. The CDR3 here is CASSPQHSSGNTIYF. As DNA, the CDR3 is TGTGCCAGCTCACCACAACATAGCTCTGGAAACACCATATATTTT. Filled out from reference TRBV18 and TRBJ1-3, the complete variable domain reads NAGVMQNPRHLVRRRGQEARLRCSPMKGHSHVYWYRQLPEEGLKFMVYLQKENIIDESGMPKERFSAEFPKEGPSILRIQQVVRGDSAAYFCASSPQHSSGNTIYFGEGSWLTVV.

CDR3 sequence: CASSSEHTFITGELFF. CDR3 DNA sequence: TGTGCCAGCAGCTCTGAACATACTTTCATCACCGGGGAGCTGTTTTTT. This chain uses TRBV7-3 with TRBJ2-2; D is unresolved. Germline values: CDR1 SGHTA, CDR2 FQGTGA. The CDR3 loop spans 16 amino acids. The V end was cut by 4 bases, the J end by 4 bases, with 16 bases between. The full variable domain, rest sourced from reference TRBV7-3 and TRBJ2-2, is GAGVSQTPSNKVTEKGKYVELRCDPISGHTALYWYRQSLGQGPEFLIYFQGTGAADDSGLPNDRFFAVRPEGSVSTLKIQRTERGDSAVYLCASSSEHTFITGELFFGEGSRLTVL.

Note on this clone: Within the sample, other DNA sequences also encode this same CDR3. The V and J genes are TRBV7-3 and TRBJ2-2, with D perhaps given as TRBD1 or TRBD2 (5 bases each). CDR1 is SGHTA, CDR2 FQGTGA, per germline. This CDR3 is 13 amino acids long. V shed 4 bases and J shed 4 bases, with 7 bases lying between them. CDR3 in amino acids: CASSSGSTGELFF. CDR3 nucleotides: TGTGCCAGCAGCTCAGGGAGCACCGGGGAGCTGTTTTTT.

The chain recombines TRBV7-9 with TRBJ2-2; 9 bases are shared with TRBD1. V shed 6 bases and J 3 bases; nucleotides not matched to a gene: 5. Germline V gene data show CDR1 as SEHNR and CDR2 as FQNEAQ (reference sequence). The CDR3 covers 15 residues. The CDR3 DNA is TGTGCCAGCAGTTCAGACAGGGGGGACACCGGGGAGCTGTTTTTT. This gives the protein CASSSDRGDTGELFF.

CDR3 residues: CASSRDRVAGDTQYF. The CDR3 region has the DNA TGTGCCAGCAGTCGAGACAGGGTCGCGGGAGATACGCAGTATTTT. The V and J genes are TRBV5-4 and TRBJ2-3; 7 nucleotides line up with TRBD1. Trimming cost V 5 bases and J 5 bases; bases outside gene matches: 11. The germline V gene has CDR1 SGHNT and CDR2 YYREEE (reference sequence). CDR3 length: 15 residues.